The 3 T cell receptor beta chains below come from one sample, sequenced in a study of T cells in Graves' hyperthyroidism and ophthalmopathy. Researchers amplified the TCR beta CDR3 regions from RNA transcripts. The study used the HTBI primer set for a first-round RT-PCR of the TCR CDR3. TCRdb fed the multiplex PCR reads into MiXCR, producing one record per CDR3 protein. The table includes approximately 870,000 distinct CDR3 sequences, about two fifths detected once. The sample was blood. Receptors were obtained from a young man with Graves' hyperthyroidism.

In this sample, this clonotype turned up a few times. The CDR3 is CASTPTAKLNQPQHF. DNA for the CDR3: TGTGCCAGCACCCCAACAGCGAAGTTAAATCAGCCCCAGCATTTT. The chain employs TRBV5-5 and TRBJ1-5, with D hard to call. CDR1 is SGHKS and CDR2 is YYEKEE in the germline V gene (reference sequence). The V end was cut by 6 bases, the J end by 4 bases, with 17 bases between. The CDR3 totals 15 residues.

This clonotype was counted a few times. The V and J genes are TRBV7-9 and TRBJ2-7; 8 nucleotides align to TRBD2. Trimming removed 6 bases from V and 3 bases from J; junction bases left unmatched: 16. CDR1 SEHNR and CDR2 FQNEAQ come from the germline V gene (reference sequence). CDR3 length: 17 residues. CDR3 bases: TGTGCCAGCAGTCGAGGACTAGCCGGGACGGGGGACTACGAGCAGTACTTC. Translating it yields CASSRGLAGTGDYEQYF.

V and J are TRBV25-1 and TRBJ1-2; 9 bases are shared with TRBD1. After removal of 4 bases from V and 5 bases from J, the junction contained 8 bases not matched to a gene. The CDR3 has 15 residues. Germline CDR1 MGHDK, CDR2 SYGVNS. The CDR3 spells CASSASTGQGYGYTF. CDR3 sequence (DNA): TGTGCCAGCAGTGCTAGTACGGGACAGGGTTATGGCTACACCTTC.